This entry concerns a single T cell receptor beta chain. Antigen specificity is unknown. V was cut by 0 bases and J by 1 base, with 9 bases left in between. The length of the CDR3 is 15 residues. The germline V gene has CDR1 LNHNV and CDR2 YYDKDF (reference sequence). Preparation of the TCRbeta library involved a method that used unique molecular identifiers. TCRdb re-analysed the PCR reads in MiXCR, keeping a single row per CDR3 protein. The profile shows approximately 1,000,000 distinct CDR3 sequences, less than 30% of them singletons. The data belong to a study of T-cell reconstitution after alpha-beta-depleted transplantation in children. Study-level points and caveats: TCRbeta diversity was high at day 60 in some patients (a result of surviving recipient T cells and thymic progenitors). T-cell numbers and diversity one year post-transplant derived largely from freshly generated T cells. Expanded graft clones, several hundred of them, were reportedly the source of alpha-beta T cells about two months after transplant.

The TCR originated in a boy in the first two years of life who had a stem cell transplant for SCID, so the T cells may come from the graft donor. The sequenced sample was PBMCs, mostly from graft donor cells, obtained 360 days after TCRalphabeta/CD19-depleted stem cell transplant. J is TRBJ2-5 and V is TRBV15; D is unclear. The CDR3 DNA is TGTGCCACCAGCAGAGATTATAACAGCCAAGAGACCCAGTACTTC. It is translated as CATSRDYNSQETQYF.